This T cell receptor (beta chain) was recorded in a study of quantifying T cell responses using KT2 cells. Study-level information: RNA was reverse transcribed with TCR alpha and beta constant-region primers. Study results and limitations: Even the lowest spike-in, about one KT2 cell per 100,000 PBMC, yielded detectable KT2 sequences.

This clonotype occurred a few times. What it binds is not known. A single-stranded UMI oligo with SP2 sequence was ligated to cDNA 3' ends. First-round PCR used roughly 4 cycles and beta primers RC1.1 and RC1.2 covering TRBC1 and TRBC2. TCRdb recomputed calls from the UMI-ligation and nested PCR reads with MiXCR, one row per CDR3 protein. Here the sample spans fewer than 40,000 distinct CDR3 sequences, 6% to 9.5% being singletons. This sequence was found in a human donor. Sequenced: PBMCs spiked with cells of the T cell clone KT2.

The CDR3 DNA is TGCAGTGCTAAAAGACAGGAGATGAACACTGAAGCTTTCTTT. It codes for CSAKRQEMNTEAFF. This chain uses TRBV20-1 with TRBJ1-1; D is perhaps TRBD1 (6 bases). The CDR3 contains 14 residues. Germline V gene lookup returns CDR1 DFQATT and CDR2 SNEGSKA (reference sequence). Trimming shortened V by 4 bases and J by 0 bases, and 12 bases separated the two germline ends.